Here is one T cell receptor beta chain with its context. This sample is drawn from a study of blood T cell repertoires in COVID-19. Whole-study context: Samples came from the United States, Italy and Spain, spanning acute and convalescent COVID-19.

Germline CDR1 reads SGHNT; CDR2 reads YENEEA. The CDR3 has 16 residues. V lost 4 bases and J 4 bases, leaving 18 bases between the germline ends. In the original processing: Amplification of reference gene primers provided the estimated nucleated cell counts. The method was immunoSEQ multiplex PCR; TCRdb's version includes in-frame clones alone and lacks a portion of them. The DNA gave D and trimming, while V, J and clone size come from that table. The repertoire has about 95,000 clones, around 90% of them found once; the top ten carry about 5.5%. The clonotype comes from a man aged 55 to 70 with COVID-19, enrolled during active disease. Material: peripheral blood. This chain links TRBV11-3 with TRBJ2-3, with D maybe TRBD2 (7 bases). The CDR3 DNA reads TGTGCCAGCAGCTCCCGGAGGGGGGGGCGACCAGATACGCAGTATTTT. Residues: CASSSRRGGRPDTQYF.